This is a list of T cell receptor beta chains from one sample in a study of T cells in Graves' hyperthyroidism and ophthalmopathy. Using its own MiXCR run on the multiplex PCR reads, TCRdb lists one record per CDR3 protein. This table has around 240,000 distinct CDR3 sequences, around 15% appearing once. The sample consisted of blood. The receptors here all came from a woman between 18 and 29 years old with Graves' ophthalmopathy. CDR3s include the opening cysteine and the closing phenylalanine or tryptophan. A D gene is named only where the DNA matches it firmly. Not every row has a clone size; where given, it reads once, few, many or a size class.

>TRBV6-5|TRBJ1-1|-|many
TGTGCCAGCAGTTACCGTCTAACTCGGAAAGGAGGCACTGAAGCTTTCTTT
CASSYRLTRKGGTEAFF
>TRBV7-2|TRBJ2-7|-|many
TGTGCCAGCAGCCGCGTGGGGCACGAGCAGTACTTC
CASSRVGHEQYF
>TRBV7-3|TRBJ2-1|-|many
TGTGCCAGCAGCTTTGGGTCACCCCCCTACAATGAGCAGTTCTTC
CASSFGSPPYNEQFF
>TRBV29-1|TRBJ2-7|TRBD2|few
TGCAGCGTCTCCTACCCCGGGACTAGCGGGAGATACGAGCAGTACTTC
CSVSYPGTSGRYEQYF
>TRBV5-1|TRBJ1-2|-|many
TGCGCCAGCAGCTCCAACACAGGACCTCTAATCTATGGCTACACCTTC
CASSSNTGPLIYGYTF
>TRBV6-5|TRBJ1-1|TRBD1|many
TGTGCCAGCAGTTACGGACAGGGGGCGTTGGCTTTCTTT
CASSYGQGALAFF
>TRBV12-3/TRBV12-4|TRBJ2-3|TRBD1|-
TGTGCCAGCAGTTTAGTCAGGATTCAGGGGGGCACAGATACGCAGTATTTT
CASSLVRIQGGTDTQYF
>TRBV18|TRBJ2-3|-|-
TGTGCCAGCTCACCGAGGACAGAACTAGATACGCAGTATTTT
CASSPRTELDTQYF
>TRBV5-6|TRBJ1-1|-|many
TGTGCCAGCAGCTTACAGGGCATGATGAACACTGAAGCTTTCTTT
CASSLQGMMNTEAFF
>TRBV2|TRBJ1-5|TRBD1|many
TGTGCCAGCAGTGAAGGACAGGGCGGACAGCCCCAGCATTTT
CASSEGQGGQPQHF
>TRBV19|TRBJ2-7|TRBD2|few
TGTGCCAGTAGTATTTCGTCTAGCGGCTACAATGAGCAGTACTTC
CASSISSSGYNEQYF
>TRBV19|TRBJ1-1|TRBD1|-
TGTGCCAGTATTGGGGACAGGCCCCACACTGAAGCTTTCTTT
CASIGDRPHTEAFF
>TRBV15|TRBJ2-5|-|many
TGTGCCACCAGCGAGGGAGAGACCCAGTACTTC
CATSEGETQYF
>TRBV20-1|TRBJ2-2|TRBD1|few
TGCAGTGCTACCGACTACAGGGGGCATGAATCCGTATCATCCGGGGAGCTGTTTTTT
CSATDYRGHESVSSGELFF
>TRBV11-2|TRBJ1-1|TRBD1|many
TGTGCCAGCAGTAGGGACAGGGTTCGCACTGAAGCTTTCTTT
CASSRDRVRTEAFF
>TRBV28|TRBJ2-5|TRBD1|many
TGTGCCAGCAGTTGGGGACAGGGTAGCGAGACCCAGTACTTC
CASSWGQGSETQYF
>TRBV18|TRBJ1-1|-|many
TGTGCCAGCTCACCAACCAGAACAAACGGAGGGAACACTGAAGCTTTCTTT
CASSPTRTNGGNTEAFF
>TRBV18|TRBJ1-6|TRBD1|-
TGTGCCAGCTCACCTCCTCCAGGACAGGGGTTAACACCCCTCCACTTT
CASSPPPGQGLTPLHF
>TRBV30|TRBJ1-2|-|many
TGTGCCAAGGCTGGGACTAACTATGGCTACACCTTC
CAKAGTNYGYTF
>TRBV29-1|TRBJ2-3|-|many
TGCAGCGTTGAAGGCCGGGGGACAAGCACAGATACGCAGTATTTT
CSVEGRGTSTDTQYF